These 7 T cell receptor delta chains were all obtained from the same sample, sequenced in a study of delta chains in infants with herpesvirus infections (dated by TCRdb to 2023 to 2025). The method was RT-PCR. Sequencing instrument: Illumina MiSeq. To generate TCR cDNA, PBMC RNA underwent reverse transcription with SuperScript II using gamma-chain- and delta-chain-specific primers. TCRdb reprocessed the public reads with the caller CATT; rows with the same DNA were merged afterwards. Counted in this sample were hundreds of delta-chain clones; roughly 12% of them appeared once. Approximately 42% of the sample is in the top ten clones. The sequencing used peripheral blood, collected at time point 1 of longitudinal follow-up. The receptors here all came from a human donor who was a Ugandan infant, either HIV-exposed or HIV-unexposed (not recorded which).

A word on this clone: The mismatch at residue 5 between this DNA's translation and the TCRdb protein of a much larger clone likely reflects a read error; the protein shown is translated from the DNA. The rearrangement uses TRDV2 and TRDJ3, with 11 bases aligning to TRDD3. Per germline, CDR1 GEAIGNYY and CDR2 EKD. The CDR3 is 18 residues long. V lost 3 bases, J lost 0 bases, and 3 bases stayed unmatched. CDR3 protein: CACDAGGYSSWDTRQMFF. The CDR3 DNA follows: TGTGCCTGTGACGCTGGGGGATACAGCTCCTGGGACACCCGACAGATGTTTTTC.

The chain employs TRDV2 and TRDJ1, with 12 positions matching TRDD3. Trimming cost V 2 bases and J 7 bases; bases outside gene matches: 16. The germline CDR1 and CDR2 sequences are GEAIGNYY and EKD. This CDR3 has 18 residues. The CDR3 nucleotides read TGTGCCTGTGACATCATCGGCCTTCCTGGGGGATACGCGAGTAAACTCATCTTT. Protein product: CACDIIGLPGGYASKLIF.

By frequency in the sample, this clone is hyperexpanded. The identical CDR3 is also encoded by other nucleotide sequences in the sample. The rearrangement uses TRDV2 and TRDJ1; 7 bases align to TRDD3. Per the germline V gene, CDR1 is GEAIGNYY and CDR2 is EKD. The CDR3 has 17 amino acids. Trimming removed 3 bases from V and 4 bases from J; junction bases left unmatched: 16. The CDR3 coding sequence is TGTGCCTGTGACCCCGTACTGGGGATCGAACCGAACGATAAACTCATCTTT. It encodes CACDPVLGIEPNDKLIF.

This clone was counted between two and nine times. TCRdb's entry gives the protein of a much larger clone, which mismatches this DNA's translation at residue 3, likely from a read error; the protein reported here is translated from the DNA. The chain links TRAV23/DV6 to TRDJ1; 11 bases line up with TRDD3. From germline, CDR1 is NTAFDY and CDR2 IRPDVSE (reference sequence). The CDR3 totals 22 residues. CDR3 residues: CAMSPFLSLGDTPAQYTDKLIF. For the CDR3, the DNA is TGTGCCATGTCCCCATTCCTTTCTTTGGGGGATACGCCCGCCCAGTACACCGATAAACTCATCTTT.

Points on this clone: This probably arose from a read error, given a far larger clone one base away. The same CDR3 is also encoded by other DNA sequences in this sample. The rearrangement uses TRDV1 and TRDJ1, with D tentatively TRDD3 (5 bases). The CDR3 loop spans 14 amino acids. The V end lost 3 bases, the J end lost 3 bases, and 11 bases lay between the germline ends. Germline V gene sequence: CDR1 TSWWSYY, CDR2 QGS. This CDR3 reads CALGEPQGADKLIF. The CDR3 DNA reads TGTGCTCTTGGGGAGCCACAGGGGGCCGATAAACTCATCTTT.

Points on this clone: TCRdb lists the protein of a much larger clone for this DNA, which differs at residue 4, so this is likely a read error; the protein given here is translated from the DNA itself. This chain links TRDV2 with TRDJ2; TRDD3 matches 10 bases. CDR1 is GEAIGNYY, CDR2 EKD, per germline. V lost 5 bases to trimming and J lost 5 bases; unmatched junction nucleotides: 7. The CDR3 consists of 15 residues. CDR3 protein: CACGLVLGDTAQLFF. The CDR3 DNA sequence: TGTGCCTGTGGCTTAGTACTGGGGGATACAGCACAACTCTTCTTT.

Regarding this clone: TCRdb shows a much larger clone's protein in place of this DNA's translation, and the two differ at residue 7, likely through a read error; the protein shown is translated from the DNA. This chain uses TRDV1 with TRDJ1, with 9 bases lining up with TRDD3. CDR1 is TSWWSYY, CDR2 QGS, per germline. Unmatched junction bases numbered 33, after V lost 4 bases and J lost 3 bases. The CDR3 loop spans 24 amino acids. The CDR3 region has the DNA TGTGCTCTTGGGGTTCTCCCTTTCCTACGGTGGAGTACTGGGGGAGATAGGATTGCCGATAAACTCATCTTT. This encodes CALGVLPFLRWSTGGDRIADKLIF.